This section outlines one T cell receptor beta chain sequence together with its context. Its antigen is not identified. The data were taken from a study of cytomegalovirus exposure and HLA in healthy donors. Overall study: A later analysis reported the same platform for the approximately 110 validation repertoires and the 500 to 750 first-cohort repertoires. Study-wide findings and caveats: A later analysis found first-cohort TCR clusters tended to co-occur in the 130 or so validation repertoires. The study found most TCR sequences rare, yet found some public TCRs in many donors.

Profiled with immunoSEQ multiplex PCR; TCRdb holds only in-frame clones, not every one. The table lists approximately 220,000 clones, around 90% of them singletons. V was cut by 3 bases and J by 0 bases, with 11 bases left in between. Germline-derived CDR1 and CDR2 are SGHRS and YFSETQ. CDR3 length equals 15 residues. This TCR was recovered from a woman under 30 in good health and CMV-seronegative. V is TRBV5-1 and J is TRBJ2-3; tentative D call: TRBD1 (5 bases). The specimen was PBMCs. The CDR3 DNA follows: TGCGCCAGCAGCTCATACCGACAGAGCACAGATACGCAGTATTTT. Its protein is CASSSYRQSTDTQYF.